Listed below are T cell receptor beta chains from one sample, sequenced in a study of blood T cell repertoires in COVID-19. Sequencing was performed with immunoSEQ multiplex PCR; in TCRdb, only in-frame clones are kept and a portion is missing. The sample shows about 90,000 clones, over 80% of them seen only once. Source material: peripheral blood. Receptors were obtained from a woman aged 60-70 years with active COVID-19. Each CDR3 is given without its conserved first and last residue. Fields, in order: V gene, J gene, CDR3 protein.

TRBV7-8,TRBJ2-7,ASSIRLAVYEQY
TRBV11-2,TRBJ2-3,ASSLGLRTDTQY
TRBV27,TRBJ2-7,ASSLLGTSGRGAYEQY
TRBV7-2,TRBJ2-7,ASSFGTVRGTYEQY
TRBV20-1,TRBJ2-1,SVPHGNEQF
TRBV7-2,TRBJ1-3,ASSLVGGGSGNTIY
TRBV10-1,TRBJ2-1,ASSESGARPEQF
TRBV21-1,TRBJ2-1,ASSTKLGRVRSYNEQF
TRBV5-5,TRBJ2-3,ASSSGRASTDTQY
TRBV6-1,TRBJ2-7,ASSELAGIYEQY